The 16 T cell receptor beta chains below come from one sample, sequenced in a study of T-cell memory formation after mild COVID-19. TCRdb re-analysed the 5' RACE reads in MiXCR, keeping a single row per CDR3 protein. This table has hundreds of thousands of distinct CDR3 sequences, roughly 22% appearing once. Sequencing was done on a sample of PBMCs or a T cell subset sorted from them (not recorded which). These receptors came from an adult woman who had mild COVID-19 (a few samples of this study predate the infection). Cell type and time point are not known.

The V and J genes are TRBV7-9 and TRBJ1-2; TRBD1 might be the D (6 bases). This CDR3 has 14 residues. Germline V gives CDR1 SEHNR, CDR2 FQNEAQ (reference sequence). V was clipped by 1 base and J by 7 bases, with 13 bases between them. CDR3: CASSLVSGDGGYTF. The CDR3 nucleotides are TGTGCCAGCAGCTTAGTATCAGGGGACGGTGGCTACACCTTC.

This clonotype showed up just a few times. The rearrangement links TRBV5-1 to TRBJ2-3, with TRBD1 identical over 7 bases. The V segment lost 3 bases and the J segment 0 bases; nucleotides outside the gene matches: 4. Germline V gene sequence: CDR1 SGHRS, CDR2 YFSETQ. There are 15 residues in the CDR3. The CDR3 reads CASSSTGPSTDTQYF. Here the CDR3 DNA reads TGCGCCAGCAGCTCGACAGGGCCTAGCACAGATACGCAGTATTTT.

This chain connects TRBV4-3 to TRBJ1-1; D gene ambiguous. The CDR3 loop spans 16 amino acids. Trimming cost V 4 bases and J 4 bases, with 19 bases left between them. The germline V gene has CDR1 LGHNA and CDR2 YSLEER. CDR3 DNA: TGCGCCAGCAGCCCCCGGGTTGCCCCTGCTGCCACTGAAGCTTTCTTT. Translation: CASSPRVAPAATEAFF.

This clonotype was recorded a few times. The chain joins TRBV29-1 to TRBJ2-7, with D maybe TRBD1 (5 bases). The CDR3 spans 13 residues. The germline gives CDR1 SQVTM, CDR2 ANQGSEA. V was shortened by 4 bases and J by 0 bases, with 10 bases between the two germline ends. CDR3 loop: CSVGQTDSYEQYF. The CDR3 DNA reads as TGCAGCGTTGGCCAGACAGACTCCTACGAGCAGTACTTC.

This clonotype came up once. The DNA for the CDR3 is TGTGCCAGCAGCCTCCGGACTAGCGGGGGGATTGGCACCGGGGAGCTGTTTTTT. It translates to CASSLRTSGGIGTGELFF. The chain employs TRBV7-6 and TRBJ2-2; 14 bases agree with TRBD2. Trimming at V came to 5 bases and at J to 4 bases, leaving 9 bases not matched to a gene. Germline CDR1 reads SGHVS; CDR2 reads FNYEAQ. This CDR3 comprises 18 residues.

This clonotype was recorded a few times. The chain joins TRBV19 to TRBJ2-1; 11 bases fit TRBD2. The CDR3 loop spans 15 amino acids. The germline CDR1 and CDR2 sequences are LNHDA and SQIVND (reference sequence). The junction had 4 bases not matched to a gene; V was cut back by 2 bases and J by 7 bases. Written as DNA, the CDR3 is TGTGCCAGTAGTATAAGGGCTAGCGGGGGGAATGAGCAGTTCTTC. Translating gives CASSIRASGGNEQFF.

This clonotype was seen a few times. V and J are TRBV10-3 and TRBJ2-1, with 11 bases lining up with TRBD2. After removal of 0 bases from V and 8 bases from J, the junction contained 12 bases not matched to a gene. Germline assignment: CDR1 ENHRY and CDR2 SYGVKD. The CDR3 spans 18 residues. The DNA for the CDR3 is TGTGCCATCAGTGAGTCGTTCACTAGCGGGAGTGTTTTGGATGAGCAGTTCTTC. Translating gives CAISESFTSGSVLDEQFF.

This clonotype was observed a few times. The chain carries TRBV12-3 or TRBV12-4 and TRBJ1-5; TRBD1 matches at 9 bases. The V gene end was trimmed by 3 bases and the J gene end by 6 bases; junction bases not matched to a gene: 9. The length of the CDR3 is 16 residues. The DNA for the CDR3 is TGTGCCAGCAGTTTGGGACAGGGAGTTATGAGTCAGCCCCAGCATTTT. Its protein is CASSLGQGVMSQPQHF.

This clonotype was observed a few times. This chain links TRBV3-1 with TRBJ1-3, with D perhaps TRBD1 (5 bases). Germline CDR1 reads LGHDT; CDR2 reads YNNKEL (reference sequence). The CDR3 runs 15 residues. V lost 4 bases to trimming and J lost 0 bases, with 10 bases between them. The CDR3 nucleotides are TGTGCCAGCAGCCCACAGGCTTTCTCTGGAAACACCATATATTTT. Amino acids: CASSPQAFSGNTIYF.

The chain employs TRBV29-1 and TRBJ1-2, with D uncertain. Germline V gives CDR1 SQVTM, CDR2 ANQGSEA. V gave up 4 bases and J gave up 7 bases, with 10 bases separating them. The CDR3 is 11 residues long. CDR3 region: CSVGGEGGYTF. For the CDR3, the DNA is TGCAGCGTTGGAGGAGAGGGTGGCTACACCTTC. The full variable domain, with the rest looked up from reference TRBV29-1 and TRBJ1-2, is SAVISQKPSRDICQRGTSLTIQCQVDSQVTMMFWYRQQPGQSLTLIATANQGSEATYESGFVIDKFPISRPNLTFSTLTVSNMSPEDSSIYLCSVGGEGGYTFGSGTRLTVV.

The chain employs TRBV12-3 or TRBV12-4 and TRBJ1-5, with D possibly being TRBD1 (5 bases). The CDR3 is 17 residues long. Trimming left V 1 base short and J 0 bases short, with 13 bases between. The CDR3 bases are TGTGCCAGCAGTTTAGAGGCGGGACTGAATAGCAATCAGCCCCAGCATTTT. Amino acid sequence: CASSLEAGLNSNQPQHF.

This clonotype has only a few counts. This sequence joins TRBV10-3 and TRBJ2-3; 9 positions agree with TRBD2. V lost 3 bases, J lost 5 bases, and 9 bases stayed unmatched. The CDR3 runs to 16 residues. Germline V CDR1 and CDR2: ENHRY, SYGVKD. CDR3 protein: CAISEDRAGGGDTQYF. The CDR3 nucleotides read TGTGCCATCAGTGAAGACAGAGCGGGGGGAGGAGATACGCAGTATTTT.

Here the CDR3 reads CASSLVLGENGYTF. The CDR3, as DNA: TGCGCCAGCAGCTTGGTCTTGGGGGAGAACGGCTACACCTTC. V is TRBV5-1 and J is TRBJ1-2; D might be TRBD1 (5 bases). This CDR3 is 14 amino acids long. Germline V lookup: CDR1 SGHRS, CDR2 YFSETQ. V lost 0 bases and J 8 bases, leaving 14 bases between the germline ends. Filled out from reference TRBV5-1 and TRBJ1-2, the complete variable domain reads KAGVTQTPRYLIKTRGQQVTLSCSPISGHRSVSWYQQTPGQGLQFLFEYFSETQRNKGNFPGRFSGRQFSNSRSEMNVSTLELGDSALYLCASSLVLGENGYTFGSGTRLTVV.

This clonotype has ten or more counts. The CDR3 is CASSFGQGDYGYTF. For the CDR3, the DNA is TGTGCCAGCAGTTTCGGACAGGGCGACTATGGCTACACCTTC. The rearrangement joins TRBV27 to TRBJ1-2; 8 bases agree with TRBD1. The V segment lost 3 bases and the J segment 3 bases; nucleotides outside the gene matches: 3. The CDR3 length is 14 residues. Germline values: CDR1 MNHEY, CDR2 SMNVEV (reference sequence).

The chain carries TRBV7-9 and TRBJ2-7; D may correspond to TRBD1 or TRBD2 (6 bases each). There are 15 residues in the CDR3. V lost 5 bases, J lost 6 bases, and 20 bases lay in between. Germline CDR1 and CDR2: SEHNR and FQNEAQ (reference sequence). CDR3 sequence (DNA): TGTGCCAGCAGCCCGACCCGGGGGCCGGAATTCGAGCAGTACTTC. Translated: CASSPTRGPEFEQYF. The entire variable domain, with the rest obtained from reference TRBV7-9 and TRBJ2-7, is as follows: DTGVSQNPRHKITKRGQNVTFRCDPISEHNRLYWYRQTLGQGPEFLTYFQNEAQLEKSRLLSDRFSAERPKGSFSTLEIQRTEQGDSAMYLCASSPTRGPEFEQYFGPGTRLTVT.

The J gene is TRBJ2-3, the V gene TRBV4-1, with TRBD2 identical over 8 bases. Germline V gene data show CDR1 as MGHRA and CDR2 as YSYEKL. This CDR3 has 17 residues. With V trimmed by 0 bases and J by 0 bases, 5 bases remained unmatched. The CDR3 here is CASSQEGLAGSTDTQYF. CDR3 coding DNA: TGCGCCAGCAGCCAAGAGGGGTTAGCGGGGAGCACAGATACGCAGTATTTT.